This passage covers 18 T cell receptor beta chains from one sample sequenced in a study of T cell repertoires in cytomegalovirus infection. MiXCR, run by TCRdb on the reads, gives a single entry per CDR3 protein. The data show roughly 500,000 distinct CDR3 sequences, with roughly a third seen just once and 15% to 20% held by the top ten. No cognate antigen is known for these TCRs. The source material was cultured PBMCs, sampled from culture after CMV antigen stimulation. These receptors came from a human donor in good health (CMV status not recorded). Some clones in this sample may be carry-over from other donors' samples.

The V gene is TRBV7-8, the J gene TRBJ1-5; unclear D gene. CDR1 and CDR2 from the germline V gene are SGHVS and FQNEAQ. Trimming took 3 bases from V and 8 from J, leaving 11 bases between them. This CDR3 has 13 amino acids. For the CDR3, the DNA is TGTGCCAGCAGCTTCTCCATGAAAGAGCCCCAGCATTTT. It encodes CASSFSMKEPQHF.

The chain joins TRBV25-1 to TRBJ2-1, with D tentatively TRBD1 or TRBD2 (5 bases each). Per the germline V gene, CDR1 is MGHDK and CDR2 is SYGVNS. V shed 2 bases and J shed 5 bases, with 13 bases lying between them. This CDR3 has 15 amino acids. The CDR3 sequence: CASSERGGSDNEQFF. In nucleotides, the CDR3 is TGTGCCAGCAGTGAAAGGGGCGGGTCCGACAATGAGCAGTTCTTC.

The V gene is TRBV7-9, the J gene TRBJ2-1; TRBD2 matches 7 bases. This CDR3 region has 16 residues. V was clipped by 5 bases and J by 1 base; unmatched bases: 8. The V gene's germline CDR1 is SEHNR and CDR2 FQNEAQ (reference sequence). Here the CDR3 reads CASSPGGSRSYNEQFF. Here the CDR3 DNA reads TGTGCCAGCAGCCCCGGGGGGAGTAGGTCCTACAATGAGCAGTTCTTC.

The chain is built from TRBV4-1 and TRBJ2-1; weak D call: TRBD2 (6 bases). The CDR3 length is 16 residues. V gave up 3 bases and J gave up 5 bases, with 17 bases separating them. Per germline, CDR1 MGHRA and CDR2 YSYEKL. The CDR3 here is CASSHYLARMNNEQFF. The CDR3 DNA reads TGCGCCAGCAGCCACTACCTAGCGCGCATGAACAATGAGCAGTTCTTC.

This chain connects TRBV20-1 to TRBJ2-1; D might be TRBD1 or TRBD2, each matching 5 bases. Germline-derived CDR1 and CDR2 are DFQATT and SNEGSKA (reference sequence). CDR3 length equals 16 residues. V was trimmed by 5 bases and J by 2 bases, leaving 19 bases between them. The CDR3 coding sequence is TGCAGTGCTTTCGGGGCTAAGCGGCAGACCTACAATGAGCAGTTCTTC. Protein: CSAFGAKRQTYNEQFF.

The rearrangement uses TRBV2 and TRBJ2-5; 7 bases match TRBD2. The V and J ends lost 4 bases and 2 bases, in that order; junction bases with no gene match: 1. The CDR3 is 13 residues long. CDR1 is SNHLY and CDR2 is FYNNEI in the germline V gene. CDR3 region: CASSGTRQETQYF. CDR3 DNA sequence: TGTGCCAGCAGTGGGACTAGACAAGAGACCCAGTACTTC.

The chain employs TRBV7-8 and TRBJ2-1; the match to TRBD2 covers 11 bases. Looked up from germline, CDR1 is SGHVS and CDR2 is FQNEAQ. The CDR3 is 14 amino acids. J lost 8 bases, V lost 4 bases, and 4 bases had no gene match. CDR3: CASSSPGLADEQFF. The CDR3 bases are TGTGCCAGCAGCTCGCCGGGACTAGCGGATGAGCAGTTCTTC.

This clonotype has only a few counts. V gene TRBV7-2 combines with J gene TRBJ2-5; no clear D. CDR1 SGHTA and CDR2 FQGNSA come from the germline V gene. The V end was cut by 5 bases, the J end by 4 bases, with 8 bases between. CDR3 length: 12 residues. The CDR3: CASSRSLETQYF. In DNA, the CDR3 is TGTGCCAGCAGCCGGAGCCTAGAGACCCAGTACTTC.

V is TRBV7-2 and J is TRBJ1-1; tentative D call: TRBD1 (6 bases). Deletions cut 0 bases from V and 9 bases from J, with 11 bases between. The CDR3 runs 13 residues. Germline values: CDR1 SGHTA, CDR2 FQGNSA. The CDR3 nucleotides are TGTGCCAGCAGCTTAGCGGGAGGGGGAAAAGCTTTCTTT. The encoded protein is CASSLAGGGKAFF.

This chain joins TRBV7-8 and TRBJ2-7; perhaps TRBD1 as D (5 bases). Germline CDR1 is SGHVS and CDR2 is FQNEAQ. CDR3 size: 14 residues. V was trimmed by 7 bases and J by 7 bases, leaving 20 bases between them. CDR3 sequence reads: CASTHRKGSREQYV. The CDR3 DNA reads as TGTGCCAGCACCCACAGAAAGGGGTCTAGAGAGCAGTACGTC.

This clonotype was detected only a few times. CDR3 sequence: CASSFRTGYEQYF. The CDR3 region has the DNA TGTGCCAGCAGTTTCCGGACAGGCTACGAGCAGTACTTC. The V call is TRBV12-3 or TRBV12-4, the J call TRBJ2-7; 7 bases match TRBD1. There are 13 residues in the CDR3. V was pared by 3 bases and J by 3 bases, with 2 bases of the junction left unmatched.

This clonotype has more than one count but fewer than ten. The chain has TRBV29-1 and TRBJ2-5, with TRBD2 matching 10 bases. V lost 5 bases, J lost 5 bases, and 5 bases stayed unmatched. From germline, CDR1 is SQVTM and CDR2 ANQGSEA. This CDR3 spans 13 amino acids. The chain's CDR3 is CSVILAGEETQYF. CDR3 DNA: TGCAGCGTTATCCTAGCGGGAGAGGAGACCCAGTACTTC.

This clonotype was counted a single time. CDR3 residues: CASSQDLWVGLAGAEADTQYF. The DNA for the CDR3 is TGCGCCAGCAGCCAAGATCTTTGGGTAGGGCTAGCGGGAGCTGAAGCAGATACGCAGTATTTT. This chain connects TRBV4-1 to TRBJ2-3; the match to TRBD2 covers 10 bases. Germline CDR1 is MGHRA and CDR2 is YSYEKL. After removal of 0 bases from V and 4 bases from J, the junction contained 19 bases not matched to a gene. The CDR3 is made up of 21 amino acids.

The chain carries TRBV7-8 and TRBJ1-4; D is uncertain. CDR3 size: 15 residues. V gave up 6 bases and J gave up 7 bases, with 18 bases separating them. CDR1 SGHVS and CDR2 FQNEAQ come from the germline V gene. The CDR3: CASRIRWERSEKLFF. The CDR3 coding sequence is TGTGCCAGCAGGATCCGTTGGGAGCGAAGTGAAAAACTGTTTTTT.

V gene TRBV7-6 combines with J gene TRBJ1-2; the match to TRBD1 covers 7 bases. J gave up 9 bases and V 1 base, and 5 bases lay outside the gene matches. Germline V gene data show CDR1 as SGHVS and CDR2 as FNYEAQ. The CDR3 consists of 13 residues. This chain's CDR3 is CASSLGAGGRYTF. As DNA, the CDR3 is TGTGCCAGCAGCTTAGGGGCAGGGGGTCGCTACACCTTC.

In its sample, this clonotype was seen many times. V is TRBV7-8 and J is TRBJ2-7; 11 bases agree with TRBD1. After removal of 0 bases from V and 3 bases from J, the junction contained 10 bases not matched to a gene. The germline V gene has CDR1 SGHVS and CDR2 FQNEAQ. The CDR3 consists of 18 residues. In nucleotides, the CDR3 is TGTGCCAGCAGCTTAGCACCACGACGGGACAGGGGGTTCTACGAGCAGTACGTC. It yields the protein CASSLAPRRDRGFYEQYV.

The V gene is TRBV12-3 or TRBV12-4, the J gene TRBJ1-3; 7 nucleotides match TRBD1. The CDR3 runs to 13 residues. The J segment lost 4 bases and the V segment lost 10 bases, leaving 7 bases of the junction unmatched. The CDR3 here is CATLTGVGNTIYF. As DNA, the CDR3 is TGTGCCACCCTAACAGGGGTCGGAAACACCATATATTTT.

The chain uses TRBV7-8 and TRBJ1-1; D possibly corresponds to TRBD1 (6 bases). The germline V gene encodes CDR1 SGHVS and CDR2 FQNEAQ. This CDR3 region has 16 residues. V lost 1 base and J 3 bases, leaving 15 bases between the germline ends. DNA for the CDR3: TGTGCCAGCAGCTTAGATGGAGGGGGTTTTGACACTGAAGCTTTCTTT. This codes for CASSLDGGGFDTEAFF.